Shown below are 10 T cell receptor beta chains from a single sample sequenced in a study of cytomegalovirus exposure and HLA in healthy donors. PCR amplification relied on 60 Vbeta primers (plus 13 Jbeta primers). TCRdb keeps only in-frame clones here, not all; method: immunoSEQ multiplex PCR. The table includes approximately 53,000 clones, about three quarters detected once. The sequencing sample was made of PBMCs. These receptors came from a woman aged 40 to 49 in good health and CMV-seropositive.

The CDR3 reads CATSPVADTQYF. The CDR3 DNA is TGTGCCACCAGCCCGGTCGCCGATACGCAGTATTTT. The chain is built from TRBV15 and TRBJ2-3; D gene uncertain. Trimming left V 5 bases short and J 6 bases short, with 9 bases between. The germline gives CDR1 LNHNV, CDR2 YYDKDF (reference sequence). This CDR3 is built from 12 residues.

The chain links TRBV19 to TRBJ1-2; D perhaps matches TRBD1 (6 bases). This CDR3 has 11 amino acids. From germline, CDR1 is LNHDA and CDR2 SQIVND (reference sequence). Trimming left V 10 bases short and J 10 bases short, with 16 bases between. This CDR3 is CATLTGFDYTF. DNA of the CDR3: TGTGCCACGCTTACAGGGTTCGACTACACCTTC.

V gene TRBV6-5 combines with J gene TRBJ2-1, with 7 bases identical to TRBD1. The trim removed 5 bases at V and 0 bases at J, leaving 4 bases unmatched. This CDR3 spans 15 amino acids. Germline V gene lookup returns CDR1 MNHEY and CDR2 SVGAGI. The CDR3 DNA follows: TGTGCCAGCAGTCTCCGGGACAGCTCCTACAATGAGCAGTTCTTC. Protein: CASSLRDSSYNEQFF.

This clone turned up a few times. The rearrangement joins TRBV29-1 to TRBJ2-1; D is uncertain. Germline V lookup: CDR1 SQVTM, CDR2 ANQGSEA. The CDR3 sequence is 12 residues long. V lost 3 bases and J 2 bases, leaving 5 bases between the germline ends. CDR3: CSVEAAYNEQFF. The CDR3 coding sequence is TGCAGCGTTGAGGCGGCCTACAATGAGCAGTTCTTC.

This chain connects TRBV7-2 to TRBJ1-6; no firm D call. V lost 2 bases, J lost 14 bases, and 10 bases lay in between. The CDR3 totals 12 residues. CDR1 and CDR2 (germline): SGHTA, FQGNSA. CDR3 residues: CASSLSSSTLHF. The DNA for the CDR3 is TGTGCCAGCAGCTTATCCTCCAGTACCCTCCACTTT.

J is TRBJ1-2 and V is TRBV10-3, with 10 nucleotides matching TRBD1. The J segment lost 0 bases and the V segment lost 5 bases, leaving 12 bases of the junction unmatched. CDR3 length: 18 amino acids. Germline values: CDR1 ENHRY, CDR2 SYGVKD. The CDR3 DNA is TGTGCCATCAGTCAGGGTGCTGGGACAGGGGTCCCTAACTATGGCTACACCTTC. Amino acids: CAISQGAGTGVPNYGYTF.

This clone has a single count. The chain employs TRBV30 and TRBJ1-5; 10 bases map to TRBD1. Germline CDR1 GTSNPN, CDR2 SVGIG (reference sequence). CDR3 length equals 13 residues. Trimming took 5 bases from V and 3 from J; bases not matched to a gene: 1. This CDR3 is CAWDRGPNQPQHF. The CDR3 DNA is TGTGCCTGGGACAGGGGGCCCAATCAGCCCCAGCATTTT. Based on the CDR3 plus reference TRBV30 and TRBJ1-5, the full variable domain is SQTIHQWPATLVQPVGSPLSLECTVEGTSNPNLYWYRQAAGRGLQLLFYSVGIGQISSEVPQNLSASRPQDRQFILSSKKLLLSDSGFYLCAWDRGPNQPQHFGDGTRLSIL.

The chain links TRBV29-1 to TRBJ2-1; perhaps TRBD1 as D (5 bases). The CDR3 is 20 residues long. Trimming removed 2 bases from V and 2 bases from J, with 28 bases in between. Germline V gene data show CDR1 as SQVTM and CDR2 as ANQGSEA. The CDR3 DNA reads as TGCAGCGTTGAATCCTCGACAACTCGCGCTGACAGCACCACCTACAATGAGCAGTTCTTC. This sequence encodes CSVESSTTRADSTTYNEQFF.

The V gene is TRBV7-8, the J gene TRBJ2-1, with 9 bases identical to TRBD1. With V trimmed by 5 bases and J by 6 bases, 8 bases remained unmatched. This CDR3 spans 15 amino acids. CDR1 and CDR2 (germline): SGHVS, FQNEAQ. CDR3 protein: CASSLRDRVVNEQFF. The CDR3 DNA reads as TGTGCCAGCAGCCTCCGGGACAGGGTAGTCAATGAGCAGTTCTTC.

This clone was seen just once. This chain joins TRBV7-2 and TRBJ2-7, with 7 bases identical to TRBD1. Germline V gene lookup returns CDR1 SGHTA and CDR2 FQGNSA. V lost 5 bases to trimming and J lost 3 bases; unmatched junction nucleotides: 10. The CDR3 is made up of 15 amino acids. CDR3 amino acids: CASSRTGPRDYEQYF. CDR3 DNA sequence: TGTGCCAGCAGCCGGACAGGTCCGAGAGACTACGAGCAGTACTTC.